This T cell receptor beta chain was identified in a study of blood T cell repertoires in COVID-19 (dated by TCRdb to about 2020). In the study overall: Samples covering the acute and convalescent phases of COVID-19 were provided by collaborators in the United States, Italy and Spain. The material from the prospective study consisted of cDNA or gDNA derived from T cells, B-cell-depleted T cells, or PBMCs. The dataset comprised deeply sampled blood TCRbeta repertoires from subjects exposed to, actively infected with, or recovered from COVID-19. A freely available public database, intended as a resource for researchers studying the immune response to SARS-CoV-2, is where the repertoires were released. The samples were drawn from two sources: the first 160 participants of the ongoing ImmuneRACE study, and 1,000 to 1,500 subjects contributed by 6 global collaborators. A de-identified subject ID, COVID-19 status, age in years and sex were almost always included in the sample metadata. Where available, HLA class I and class II types were taken from metadata supplied by the sample provider and were not determined by assay-based typing. The research as a whole found: The quantity of clinical and demographic metadata differed by source and by participant and was supplied without curation.

CDR1 and CDR2, looked up from the germline V gene, are KGHSH and LQKENI. From cysteine to phenylalanine, the CDR3 is 14 amino acids long. The DNA shown is the 42-base CDR3, in frame from base 1. V is reduced by 2 bases and J by 0 bases, leaving a spacing of 7 bases between them. Of note for this clone: Its antigen remains unidentified. No quality values exist for individual bases; no much larger clone is one base distant.

TCRbeta CDR3 regions were amplified from genomic DNA using the immunoSEQ Assay, a bias-controlled multiplex PCR. Turning to the authors' computational methods: Within the assay, amplification of reference gene primers was used to estimate how many nucleated cells each sample contained. To quantify the absolute abundance of each unique TCRbeta CDR3 rearrangement, sequence reads were collapsed and filtered. Productive Simpson clonality was computed per sample as the square root of Simpson's diversity index over productive rearrangements. Not all clones reach the TCRdb copy of this immuneACCESS table, which keeps in-frame sequences only. Checked studies attribute under half of the gap to unresolved V genes and leave the rest unexplained. V, J and clone size are taken as reported in that table, and D and trimming were inferred from the DNA itself. The sample table records approximately 300,000 clones; approximately 91% of these occur just once. The top ten constitute roughly 3.6% of the sample.

Participants in the prospective study were aged roughly 18 to 89 years, lived in about two dozen United States geographic areas, and enrolled through a virtual design. In the prospective study, participants were assigned to cohorts based on the clinical history participants reported in a screening survey and a study questionnaire. Exposed participants had been in contact with someone with a PCR-confirmed or clinician-diagnosed COVID-19 case within 2 weeks of study entry. Mobile phlebotomists in the prospective study collected whole blood, serum and a nasopharyngeal or oropharyngeal swab from every participant. Participants in the prospective study had the option to provide additional blood draws and questionnaires over a roughly 2-month period. Blood samples from the prospective study were shipped frozen or at room temperature prior to DNA extraction.

The receptor chain draws on TRBV18 and TRBJ1-1, with no confidently assigned D gene. This TCR came from a woman in her 30s who had been exposed to COVID-19. Sequencing used PBMCs or T cells enriched from blood (not recorded which). The nucleotide sequence is given as TGTGCCAGCTCACCATCAGAATTGAACACTGAAGCTTTCTTT. It encodes CASSPSELNTEAFF.